The rows below give T cell receptor beta chains drawn from one sample of a study of CD8 T cells in ankylosing spondylitis. TCRdb re-derived calls from the 5' RACE reads in MiXCR, one entry per CDR3 protein. The table includes 200,000 to 250,000 distinct CDR3 sequences, roughly 24% detected once. The sequenced material came from blood, either unsorted or a sorted T cell fraction (not recorded which). Receptor source: a male donor with ankylosing spondylitis or in good health (not recorded which). Both conserved end residues are trimmed from each CDR3.

v_call,cdr3_aa
TRBV15,ATSRDLPGLADEQF
TRBV12-3/TRBV12-4,ASSLGGSYNSPLH
TRBV10-3,AISAWDGDNEQF
TRBV2,ASSEFRGPNYGYT
TRBV5-5,ASSSSGTAPEQY
TRBV19,ASSIDGANQYYEQY
TRBV6-1,ASSRTGGTYEQY
TRBV20-1,SARQDSNQPQH
TRBV20-1,SASPPGTGYNEQF
TRBV5-5,ASSLGLAGGVNEQF
TRBV4-1,ASSPLNLVAAGDEQF
TRBV29-1,SVGRGGTEAF
TRBV7-2,ASSLEGTGSDTQY
TRBV5-1,ASSFGDLRGSYEQY
TRBV5-1,ASSPGTGGALTDTQY
TRBV4-1,ASSQDSQGYGYT
TRBV5-1,ASSGGTSGKTQY
TRBV11-1,ASSQDSAGGQSEQF
TRBV20-1,SVKTGTNTEAF
TRBV29-1,SVGDTHTDTQY
TRBV20-1,SASGTGSQY
TRBV29-1,SVEAGASTDTQY
TRBV12-3/TRBV12-4,ASSLEGQSQY
TRBV5-6,ASSGTSGRGLYNEQF
TRBV20-1,IAYGYT
TRBV20-1,SARDRLAGVPETQY
TRBV6-5,ASSYSGAGGYEQY
TRBV20-1,SATRDSGWYEQY
TRBV6-5,ASSYDRVDNEQF
TRBV5-5,ASSLAPGQGHEQY
TRBV15,ATSRDRREETQY
TRBV12-3/TRBV12-4,ASSLTTSGIRSF
TRBV9,ASSVAWITDTIY
TRBV10-3,AIGRARETQY
TRBV4-3,ASSQDRGADTQY
TRBV29-1,STGPGINEQY
TRBV5-1,ASSLTAGAYYEQY
TRBV18,ASSEGVSADSPLH
TRBV10-3,AISELPGGPATEAF
TRBV7-9,ASSLTFAISGNTIY
TRBV28,ASSHSRASGTGELF
TRBV20-1,SAGLVAKSIQY
TRBV5-1,ASSWRSPDQETQY
TRBV27,ASSSPGLAGGSGYEQY
TRBV5-1,ASSKGLAGAQHEQF
TRBV20-1,SATYGQTQY
TRBV21-1,ASSNGDANTEAF
TRBV20-1,SARATSGRAEQY
TRBV7-2,ASSLRLGNDYGYT
TRBV15,ATSRDRAHNSPLH
TRBV20-1,SAPTGGADTQY
TRBV6-1,ASRTSGTGYGYT